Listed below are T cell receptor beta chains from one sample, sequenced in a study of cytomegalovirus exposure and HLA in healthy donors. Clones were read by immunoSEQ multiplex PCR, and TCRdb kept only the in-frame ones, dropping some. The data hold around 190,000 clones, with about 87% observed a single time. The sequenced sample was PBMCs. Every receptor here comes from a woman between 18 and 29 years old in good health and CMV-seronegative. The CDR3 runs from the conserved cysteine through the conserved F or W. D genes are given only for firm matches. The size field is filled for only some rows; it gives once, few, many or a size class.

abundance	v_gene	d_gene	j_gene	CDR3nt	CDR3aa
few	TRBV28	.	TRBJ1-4	TGTGCCAGCAACTTGGGGCGGCGACGGGAAAAACTGTTTTTT	CASNLGRRREKLFF
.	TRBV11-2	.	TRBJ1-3	TGTGCCAGCAGGATGCCGGGACATAGGGGAAACACCATATATTTT	CASRMPGHRGNTIYF
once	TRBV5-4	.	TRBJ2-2	TGTGCCAGCAGCTTGGAGGCAGGGGCGAACACCGGGGCGCTGTTTTTT	CASSLEAGANTGALFF
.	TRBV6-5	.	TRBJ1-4	TGTGCCAGCAGTTATGGAGGGACTAATGAAAAACTGTTTTTT	CASSYGGTNEKLFF
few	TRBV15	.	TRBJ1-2	TGTGCCACCAGCAGAGATTTAGGAGGCTTGGGCTATGGCTACACCTTC	CATSRDLGGLGYGYTF
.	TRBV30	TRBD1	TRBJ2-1	TGTGCCTGGAGTGGGGACAGAAGCTACAATGAGCAGTTCTTC	CAWSGDRSYNEQFF
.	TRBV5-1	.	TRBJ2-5	TGCGCCAGCAGTTTCCGTCGAGGGAACCAAGAGACCCAGTACTTC	CASSFRRGNQETQYF
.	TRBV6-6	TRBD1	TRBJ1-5	TGTGCCAGCAGTTTGGACAGGGATAATCAGCCCCAGCATTTT	CASSLDRDNQPQHF
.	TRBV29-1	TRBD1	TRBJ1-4	TGCAGCGCCGTGACTCTTGACGAAACAGGGGGCGGTGAAAAACTGTTTTTT	CSAVTLDETGGGEKLFF
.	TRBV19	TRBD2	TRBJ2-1	TGTGCCAGTAGTAGGGGACTAGCTGGGTCCTACAATGAGCAGTTCTTC	CASSRGLAGSYNEQFF
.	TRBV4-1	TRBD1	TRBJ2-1	TGCGCCAGCAGCCCAAGGGGTGGAGGACAGGGGGTAGGTGAGCAGTTCTTC	CASSPRGGGQGVGEQFF
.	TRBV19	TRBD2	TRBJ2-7	TGTGCCAGTAGTTTCTCCGGGGGGGCTGGTATCTACGAGCAGTACTTC	CASSFSGGAGIYEQYF
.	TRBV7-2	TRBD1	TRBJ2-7	TGTGCCAGCAGCTGGGGACAGGCGAGCTCCTACGAGCAGTACTTC	CASSWGQASSYEQYF
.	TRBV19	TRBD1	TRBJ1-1	TGTGCCACCATGGACAGGGGAGAGAATGAAGCTTTCTTT	CATMDRGENEAFF
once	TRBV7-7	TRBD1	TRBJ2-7	TGTGCTAGCAGCCCCGGGACAGGGGTGACCTACGAGCAGTACTTC	CASSPGTGVTYEQYF
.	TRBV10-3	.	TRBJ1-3	TGTGCCATCAGTGAGGGGGCAGGGGCTGGAAACACCATATATTTT	CAISEGAGAGNTIYF
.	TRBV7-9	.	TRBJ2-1	TGTGCCAGCAGCTTCGGCGGAGACAATGAGCAGTTCTTC	CASSFGGDNEQFF
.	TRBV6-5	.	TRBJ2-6	TGTGCCAGCAGTTACTCCTCGGTCCCTGGGGCCAACGTCCTGACTTTC	CASSYSSVPGANVLTF
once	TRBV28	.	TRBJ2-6	TGTGCCAGCAGTCCTACTCCGGACAAGGGCATCTCTGGGGCCAACGTCCTGACTTTC	CASSPTPDKGISGANVLTF
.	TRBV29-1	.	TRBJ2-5	TGCAGCGTTACTGCTCCGGGAACCCCAGAGACCCAGTACTTC	CSVTAPGTPETQYF
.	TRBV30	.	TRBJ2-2	TGTGCCTTAAGGGGTGCGAACACCGGGGAGCTGTTTTTT	CALRGANTGELFF
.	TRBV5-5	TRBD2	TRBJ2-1	TGTGCCAGCAGCTCCAGCGGGAGTGTAGAGCAGTTCTTC	CASSSSGSVEQFF
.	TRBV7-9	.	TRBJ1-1	TGTGCCAGCAGCTTCCAGGTGAACACTGAAGCTTTCTTT	CASSFQVNTEAFF
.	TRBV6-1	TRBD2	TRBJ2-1	TGTGCCAGCAGTGAAGACGAACTAGCGGTTAAATACAATGAGCAGTTCTTC	CASSEDELAVKYNEQFF
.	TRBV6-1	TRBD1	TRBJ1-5	TGTGCCAGCAGAGGACAGGGGGTCCATCAGCCCCAGCATTTT	CASRGQGVHQPQHF